A single sample is the source of the 17 T cell receptor beta chains below, sequenced in a study of blood T cell repertoires in COVID-19. Repertoires were generated with immunoSEQ multiplex PCR, while TCRdb's copy carries only in-frame clones and drops some. This sample has some 200,000 clones, with around 82% found just once. Source material: peripheral blood. The source of these receptors is a human donor in a cohort sampled during active COVID-19.

This clone was seen just once. The genes are TRBV18 and TRBJ1-1, with D unresolved. Trimming left V 3 bases short and J 6 bases short, with 17 bases between. Per germline, CDR1 KGHSH and CDR2 LQKENI. The CDR3 consists of 15 residues. Here the CDR3 DNA reads TGTGCCAGCTCACCTGCTAGCGGGATTAGCGCTGAAGCTTTCTTT. It specifies CASSPASGISAEAFF. Together with reference TRBV18 and TRBJ1-1, the CDR3 gives the full variable domain: NAGVMQNPRHLVRRRGQEARLRCSPMKGHSHVYWYRQLPEEGLKFMVYLQKENIIDESGMPKERFSAEFPKEGPSILRIQQVVRGDSAAYFCASSPASGISAEAFFGQGTRLTVV.

The chain recombines TRBV18 with TRBJ2-5; 7 bases agree with TRBD1. V gave up 4 bases and J gave up 2 bases; unmatched junction bases: 1. This CDR3 contains 13 residues. Germline CDR1 KGHSH, CDR2 LQKENI. In DNA, the CDR3 is TGTGCCAGCTCACGGGGACAGCAAGAGACCCAGTACTTC. Amino acids: CASSRGQQETQYF.

The gene calls are TRBV7-3 and TRBJ2-3, with D tentatively TRBD2 (6 bases). Trimming shortened V by 1 base and J by 0 bases, and 14 bases separated the two germline ends. CDR3 length equals 17 residues. Germline values: CDR1 SGHTA, CDR2 FQGTGA. CDR3 in DNA: TGTGCCAGCAGCTTAAGCCTAGCGCGAACTAGCACAGATACGCAGTATTTT. It codes for CASSLSLARTSTDTQYF.

The V gene is TRBV6-6, the J gene TRBJ2-3; 9 bases are a match to TRBD2. Germline CDR1 is MNHNY and CDR2 is SVGAGI (reference sequence). The V and J ends lost 5 bases and 4 bases, in that order; junction bases with no gene match: 7. The CDR3 spans 15 residues. The CDR3 sequence is CASSPPGGGADTQYF. The DNA of the CDR3 is TGTGCCAGCAGTCCCCCTGGCGGGGGGGCAGATACGCAGTATTTT.

This chain links TRBV18 with TRBJ1-1; maybe TRBD1 (5 bases). Trimming removed 3 bases from V and 4 bases from J, with 15 bases in between. This CDR3 has 15 amino acids. Germline lookup yields CDR1 KGHSH and CDR2 LQKENI. The CDR3 region has the DNA TGTGCCAGCTCACCGGTCACAGGAATGAGCACTGAAGCTTTCTTT. It yields the protein CASSPVTGMSTEAFF.

The chain is built from TRBV6-5 and TRBJ1-1; 7 positions agree with TRBD1. CDR1 is MNHEY and CDR2 is SVGAGI in the germline V gene. With 2 bases clipped from V and 6 bases from J, the junction kept 3 bases outside the gene matches. The CDR3 covers 13 residues. In nucleotides, the CDR3 is TGTGCCAGCAGTTACCGACAGGGCTCTGAAGCTTTCTTT. Its protein product is CASSYRQGSEAFF.

The count of this clone is one. The DNA for the CDR3 is TGTGCCAGCAGCCTGGACAGGGTCAATTCACCCCTCCACTTT. It is translated as CASSLDRVNSPLHF. The chain couples TRBV3-1 (or the pseudogene TRBV3-2) to TRBJ1-6; the match to TRBD1 covers 8 bases. J was trimmed by 7 bases and V by 4 bases; bases with no gene match: 3. The CDR3 is 14 residues long. Germline CDR1 is LGHDT and CDR2 is YNNKEL (reference sequence).

The chain links TRBV28 to TRBJ2-3; a possible D gene is TRBD2 (5 bases). V lost 2 bases and J lost 4, with 16 bases in between. The CDR3 loop spans 16 amino acids. Germline V gene lookup returns CDR1 MDHEN and CDR2 SYDVKM. CDR3 region: CASSLLPGGGADTQYF. The CDR3 DNA is TGTGCCAGCAGTTTACTCCCCGGAGGTGGCGCAGATACGCAGTATTTT.

The chain combines TRBV5-1 with TRBJ2-5; TRBD1 agrees at 8 bases. From germline, CDR1 is SGHRS and CDR2 YFSETQ. The ends lost 10 bases at V and 5 bases at J; junction bases unmatched: 13. The CDR3 extends over 14 amino acids. CDR3 in DNA: TGCGCCTCGGGGACAGGCGCTCCCCCGGAGACCCAGTACTTC. Protein: CASGTGAPPETQYF. Complete variable domain (other parts from reference TRBV5-1 and TRBJ2-5): KAGVTQTPRYLIKTRGQQVTLSCSPISGHRSVSWYQQTPGQGLQFLFEYFSETQRNKGNFPGRFSGRQFSNSRSEMNVSTLELGDSALYLCASGTGAPPETQYFGPGTRLLVL.

V gene TRBV7-2 combines with J gene TRBJ2-5; 9 positions agree with TRBD1. Germline CDR1 reads SGHTA; CDR2 reads FQGNSA. This CDR3 contains 15 residues. With 5 bases clipped from V and 1 base from J, the junction kept 5 bases outside the gene matches. The CDR3 nucleotides read TGTGCCAGCAGCCCCGACAGGGGGGCCCAAGAGACCCAGTACTTC. This translates into CASSPDRGAQETQYF.

Remarks on this clone: At one end the junction does not follow the germline gene, possibly because of a read error. V usage is TRBV10-2 and J usage is TRBJ2-2; TRBD1 matches 8 bases. The length of the CDR3 is 15 residues. The germline CDR1 and CDR2 sequences are WSHSY and SAAADI. CDR3 amino acids: CASSWTGMNPGELFF. DNA for the CDR3: TGCGCCAGCAGTTGGACAGGGATGAACCCCGGGGAGCTGTTTTTT.

The V and J genes are TRBV2 and TRBJ2-1; 10 nucleotides match TRBD1. The CDR3 has 15 amino acids. J was trimmed by 10 bases and V by 8 bases; bases with no gene match: 14. Germline V gene sequence: CDR1 SNHLY, CDR2 FYNNEI. The CDR3 DNA sequence: TGTGCCAGCGGGAGAGGGACAGGGGTTGCTGGCGAGCAGTTCTTC. Translated, it gives CASGRGTGVAGEQFF.

The chain combines TRBV18 with TRBJ2-7; 7 nucleotides line up with TRBD2. The CDR3 runs to 13 residues. Germline lookup yields CDR1 KGHSH and CDR2 LQKENI. V dropped 4 bases and J dropped 5; count of bases not matched to a gene: 5. CDR3 amino acids: CASSLGTIDEQYF. The CDR3 DNA reads TGTGCCAGCTCACTCGGGACTATCGACGAGCAGTACTTC.

This clone showed up just once. This sequence joins TRBV2 and TRBJ2-7, with a weak D call TRBD1 (6 bases). The CDR3 runs to 15 residues. Germline V gene lookup returns CDR1 SNHLY and CDR2 FYNNEI. V lost 4 bases to trimming and J lost 1 base, with 14 bases between them. Here the CDR3 reads CASSGDGTQSYEQYF. The CDR3 DNA is TGTGCCAGCAGTGGGGACGGGACACAGTCCTACGAGCAGTACTTC.

For this clone: This same CDR3 is encoded by further DNA sequences in the sample. The chain has TRBV29-1 and TRBJ2-7; TRBD1 matches 11 bases. The CDR3 consists of 13 residues. Looked up from germline, CDR1 is SQVTM and CDR2 is ANQGSEA. V lost 5 bases and J lost 3; bases outside the gene matches: 3. The CDR3 loop reads CSVTGTGGYEQYF. The CDR3 DNA reads TGCAGCGTTACCGGGACAGGGGGCTACGAGCAGTACTTC.

The chain is built from TRBV4-1 and TRBJ2-3; tentative D call: TRBD2 (5 bases). Germline assignment: CDR1 MGHRA and CDR2 YSYEKL. V was shortened by 0 bases and J by 2 bases, with 15 bases between the two germline ends. The CDR3 spans 17 residues. The CDR3 DNA reads TGCGCCAGCAGCCAAGATCGAGGACGGGGAACCACAGATACGCAGTATTTT. Residues: CASSQDRGRGTTDTQYF.

Only a few counts were recorded for this clone. This sequence joins TRBV7-9 and TRBJ1-5; D uncertain. CDR3 size: 12 residues. Trimming removed 3 bases at V and 10 bases at J, with 10 bases between. Germline-derived CDR1 and CDR2 are SEHNR and FQNEAQ (reference sequence). This CDR3 is CASSLGGRPQHF. The CDR3 nucleotides read TGTGCCAGCAGCTTGGGAGGGAGACCCCAGCATTTT.